The text below deals with one T cell receptor beta chain. It has no known antigen specificity. No much larger clone is present one base from it, and per-base qualities are unavailable. This specimen comes from a study of blood T cell repertoires in COVID-19 (dated by TCRdb to about 2020). Regarding the study in general: Samples covering the acute and convalescent phases of COVID-19 were provided by collaborators in the United States, Italy and Spain. Nearly every sample came with metadata listing a de-identified subject ID, COVID-19 status, age in years and sex. A freely available public database, intended as a resource for researchers studying the immune response to SARS-CoV-2, is where the repertoires were released. The dataset comprised deeply sampled blood TCRbeta repertoires from subjects exposed to, actively infected with, or recovered from COVID-19. Samples came from the ongoing ImmuneRACE study (first 160 participants) plus 1,254 subjects from 6 global collaborators. HLA class I and class II types, where available, came from metadata supplied by the sample provider rather than from assay-based typing. The prospective study material was composed of cDNA or gDNA derived from T cells, B-cell-depleted T cells, or PBMCs. General conclusions and limits of the study: The quantity of clinical and demographic metadata differed by source and by participant and was supplied without curation.

TCRbeta CDR3 regions were amplified from genomic DNA using the immunoSEQ Assay, a bias-controlled multiplex PCR. In the original analysis: The number of nucleated cells in each sample was estimated by amplification of reference gene primers within the assay. Sequence reads were collapsed and filtered to measure the absolute abundance of every unique TCRbeta CDR3 rearrangement. For each sample, productive Simpson clonality was calculated as the square root of Simpson's diversity index across productive rearrangements. TCRdb holds this immuneACCESS table with in-frame rearrangements only. Some clones are missing; in checked studies, unresolved V genes explain under half, and the rest has no known cause. That table furnishes V, J and clone size, whereas the DNA furnished D and trimming. This sample gives roughly 250,000 clones in total; around 80% of them show up just once. The ten largest clones take up around 5.5% of the sample.

Collaborating institutions collected whole blood in K2EDTA tubes following their own protocols. For TCRbeta analysis, collaborator samples were shipped as frozen whole blood, as isolated PBMCs, or as DNA extracted from either sample type. In the germline V gene, CDR1 corresponds to SNHLY and CDR2 to FYNNEI. Here V drops 5 bases and J drops 5 bases, and the junction holds 5 bases not matched to any gene. Inclusive of the bounding cysteine and phenylalanine, the CDR3 is 14 residues long. The sequence is cut down to CDR3 DNA, 42 bases in frame from base 1. The TCR originated in a human donor in a cohort sampled during active COVID-19. Input material: peripheral blood. The chain employs TRBV2 and TRBJ2-3, and TRBD2 aligns with 9 junction nucleotides. Read as DNA, the sequence is TGTGCCAGCAGTCGGCTAGCGGGGATAGATACGCAGTATTTT. This is translated as CASSRLAGIDTQYF.